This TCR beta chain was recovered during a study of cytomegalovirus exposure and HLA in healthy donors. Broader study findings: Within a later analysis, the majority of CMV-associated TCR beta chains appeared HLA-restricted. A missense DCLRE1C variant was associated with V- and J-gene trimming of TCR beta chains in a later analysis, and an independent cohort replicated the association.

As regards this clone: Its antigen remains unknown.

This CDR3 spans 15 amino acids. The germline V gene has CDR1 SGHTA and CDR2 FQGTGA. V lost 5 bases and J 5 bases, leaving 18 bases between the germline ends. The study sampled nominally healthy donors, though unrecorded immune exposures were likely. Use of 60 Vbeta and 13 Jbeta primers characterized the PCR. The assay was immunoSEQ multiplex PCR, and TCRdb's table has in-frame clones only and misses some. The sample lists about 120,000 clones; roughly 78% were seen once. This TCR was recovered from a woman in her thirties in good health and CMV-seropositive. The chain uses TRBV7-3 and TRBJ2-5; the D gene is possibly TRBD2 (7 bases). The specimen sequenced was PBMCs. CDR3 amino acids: CASSPLAGAVETQYF. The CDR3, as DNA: TGTGCCAGCAGCCCTTTGGCGGGGGCGGTTGAGACCCAGTACTTC.